The next 4 T cell receptor beta chains were all read from a single sample in a study of T-cell reconstitution after alpha-beta-depleted transplantation in children. Unique molecular identifiers were built into the TCRbeta library. TCRdb ran MiXCR on the PCR reads and lists one entry per CDR3 protein. The table lists around 960,000 distinct CDR3 sequences, about 29% of them singletons, with 25% to 35% in the top ten. The starting material was PBMCs, mostly from graft donor cells, obtained 360 days after TCRalphabeta/CD19-depleted stem cell transplant. The receptor set was obtained from a boy under three years old who had a stem cell transplant for SCID, so the T cells may come from the graft donor.

The chain couples TRBV4-1 to TRBJ2-2; the D is unclear. CDR1 is MGHRA and CDR2 is YSYEKL in the germline V gene. Trimming shortened V by 3 bases and J by 4 bases, and 12 bases separated the two germline ends. CDR3 length equals 15 residues. The CDR3: CASSQGIFTTGELFF. The CDR3 DNA reads TGCGCCAGCAGCCAGGGGATATTTACCACCGGGGAGCTGTTTTTT.

The chain employs TRBV25-1 and TRBJ2-5; the match to TRBD2 covers 13 bases. The V segment lost 3 bases and the J segment 0 bases; nucleotides outside the gene matches: 7. The CDR3 runs to 18 residues. Germline V gene lookup returns CDR1 MGHDK and CDR2 SYGVNS. CDR3 nucleotide sequence: TGTGCCAGCAGTGAGCTGACTAGCGGGGGGACCTACCAAGAGACCCAGTACTTC. It yields the protein CASSELTSGGTYQETQYF.

The chain recombines TRBV4-1 with TRBJ2-3; D might be TRBD2 (7 bases). V was cut by 1 base and J by 0 bases, with 11 bases left in between. The germline CDR1 and CDR2 sequences are MGHRA and YSYEKL. This CDR3 comprises 16 residues. The CDR3 region is CASSQAAGASTDTQYF. CDR3 DNA sequence: TGCGCCAGCAGCCAAGCGGCGGGGGCAAGCACAGATACGCAGTATTTT.

This clonotype has only a few counts. The chain uses TRBV19 and TRBJ2-1; a possible D gene is TRBD1 (6 bases). The CDR3 loop spans 13 amino acids. Between the trimmed V and J ends, which lost 4 bases and 14 bases, there was a span of 18 bases. CDR1 is LNHDA and CDR2 is SQIVND in the germline V gene (reference sequence). For the CDR3, the DNA is TGTGCCAGTAGTACCACCCTGGACAGCCTCAAGTTCTTC. It translates to CASSTTLDSLKFF.